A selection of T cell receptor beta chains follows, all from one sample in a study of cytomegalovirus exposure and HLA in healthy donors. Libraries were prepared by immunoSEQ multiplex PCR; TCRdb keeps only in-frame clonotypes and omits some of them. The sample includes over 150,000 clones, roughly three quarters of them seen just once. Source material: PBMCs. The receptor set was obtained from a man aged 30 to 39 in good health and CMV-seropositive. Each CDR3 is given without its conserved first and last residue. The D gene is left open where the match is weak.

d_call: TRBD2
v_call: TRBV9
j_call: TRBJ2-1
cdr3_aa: ASSVVASGSGNEQF

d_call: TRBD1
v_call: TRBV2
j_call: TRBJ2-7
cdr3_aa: ASCRQGSYEQY

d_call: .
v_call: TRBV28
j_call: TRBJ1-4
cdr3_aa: ASTSGGGINEKLF

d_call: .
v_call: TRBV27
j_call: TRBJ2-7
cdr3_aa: ASSLSSHPYEQY

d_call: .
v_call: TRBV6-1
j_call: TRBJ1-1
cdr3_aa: ASTLNRMNTEAF

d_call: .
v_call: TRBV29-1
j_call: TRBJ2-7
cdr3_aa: SAQGSDYYEQY

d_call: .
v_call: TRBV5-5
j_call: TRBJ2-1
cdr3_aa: ASSFSTGTGNNEQF

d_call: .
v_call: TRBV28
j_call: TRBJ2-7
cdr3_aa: ASTSGLSSYEQY

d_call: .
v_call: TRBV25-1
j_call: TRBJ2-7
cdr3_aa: ASSVAVSSYEQY

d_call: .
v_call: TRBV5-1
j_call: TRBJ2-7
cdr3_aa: ASSLGGQYEQY

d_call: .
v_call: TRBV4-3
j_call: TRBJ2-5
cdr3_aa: ASSQEPSEAETQY

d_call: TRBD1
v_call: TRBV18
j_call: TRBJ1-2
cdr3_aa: ASSPPTGDGYT

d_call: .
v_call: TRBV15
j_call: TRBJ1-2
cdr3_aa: ATSRQGTNYGYT

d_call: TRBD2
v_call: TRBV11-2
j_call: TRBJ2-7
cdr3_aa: ASSFPGGPPGEQY

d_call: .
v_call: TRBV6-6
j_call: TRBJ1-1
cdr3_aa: ASSYSEGEAF

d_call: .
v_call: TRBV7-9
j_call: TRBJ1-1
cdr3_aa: SSSSGARTAF

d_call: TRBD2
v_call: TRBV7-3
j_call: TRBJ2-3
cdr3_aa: ASSLSGTQTDTQY

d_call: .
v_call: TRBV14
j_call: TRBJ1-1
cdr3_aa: ASSQDWGGGTEAF

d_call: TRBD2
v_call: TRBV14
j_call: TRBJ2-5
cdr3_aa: ASSQITGGNQETQY

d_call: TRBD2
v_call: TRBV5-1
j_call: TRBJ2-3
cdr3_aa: ASSFGLAGGADTQY

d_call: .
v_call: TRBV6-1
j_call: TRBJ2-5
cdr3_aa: ASNREMDLKTQY

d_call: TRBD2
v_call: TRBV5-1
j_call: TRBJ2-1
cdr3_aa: ASSFYTGTSGSSEQF

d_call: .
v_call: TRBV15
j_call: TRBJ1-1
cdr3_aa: ATSTTQRGLNTEAF

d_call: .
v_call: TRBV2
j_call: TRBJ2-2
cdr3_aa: ASTEGPGTGELF

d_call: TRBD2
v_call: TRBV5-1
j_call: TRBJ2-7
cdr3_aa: ASSREGQGSINYEQY

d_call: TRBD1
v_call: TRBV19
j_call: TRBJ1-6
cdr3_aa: ASSTGTGINSPLH

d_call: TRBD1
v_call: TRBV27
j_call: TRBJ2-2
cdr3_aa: ASSRGQGYLDTGELF

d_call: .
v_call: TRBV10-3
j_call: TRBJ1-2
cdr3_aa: AISESRQGKSNYGYT

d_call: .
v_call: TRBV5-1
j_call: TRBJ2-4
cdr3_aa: ASSLIGGAAAKNIQY

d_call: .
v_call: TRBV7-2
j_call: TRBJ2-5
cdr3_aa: ASSSWGGGKQETQY

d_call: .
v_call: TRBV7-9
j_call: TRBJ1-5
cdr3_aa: ASSSGYSNQPQH

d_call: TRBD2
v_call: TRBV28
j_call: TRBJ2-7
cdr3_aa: ASSPLAGVNEQY

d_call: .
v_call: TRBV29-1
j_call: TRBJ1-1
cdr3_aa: SVVNPGTEAF

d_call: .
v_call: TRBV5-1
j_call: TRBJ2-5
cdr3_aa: ASSAGSNRETQY

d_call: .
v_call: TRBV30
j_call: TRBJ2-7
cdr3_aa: AWSEDTAGEQY

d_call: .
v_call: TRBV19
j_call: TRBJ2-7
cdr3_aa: ASSRGVSSYEQY

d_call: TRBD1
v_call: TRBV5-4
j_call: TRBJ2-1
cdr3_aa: ASSGTGYNEQF

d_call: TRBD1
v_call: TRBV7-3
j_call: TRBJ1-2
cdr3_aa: ASSSGTGEVYGYT

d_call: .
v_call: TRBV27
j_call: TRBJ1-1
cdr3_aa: ASTQGMNTEAF

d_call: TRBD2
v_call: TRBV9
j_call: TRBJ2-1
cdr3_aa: ASSGEKSGSSYNEQF